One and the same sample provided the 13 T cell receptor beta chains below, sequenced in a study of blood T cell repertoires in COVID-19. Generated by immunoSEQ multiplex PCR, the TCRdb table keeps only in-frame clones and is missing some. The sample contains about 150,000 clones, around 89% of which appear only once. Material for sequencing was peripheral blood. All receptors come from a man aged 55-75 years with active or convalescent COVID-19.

The CDR3 is CASSLVSGNTIYF. CDR3 nucleotides: TGTGCCAGCAGCCTCGTTTCTGGAAACACCATATATTTT. The chain is built from TRBV7-9 and TRBJ1-3; unclear D gene. V was cut by 5 bases and J by 1 base, with 6 bases left in between. This CDR3 spans 13 amino acids. Germline V gene data show CDR1 as SEHNR and CDR2 as FQNEAQ (reference sequence).

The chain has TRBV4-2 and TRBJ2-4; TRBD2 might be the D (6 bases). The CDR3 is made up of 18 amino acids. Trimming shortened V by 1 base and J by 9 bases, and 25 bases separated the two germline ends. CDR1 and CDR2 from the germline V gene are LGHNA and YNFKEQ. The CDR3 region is CASSQGSVASVGGGIQYF. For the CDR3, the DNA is TGTGCCAGCAGCCAAGGAAGCGTGGCTAGCGTCGGGGGAGGCATTCAGTACTTC.

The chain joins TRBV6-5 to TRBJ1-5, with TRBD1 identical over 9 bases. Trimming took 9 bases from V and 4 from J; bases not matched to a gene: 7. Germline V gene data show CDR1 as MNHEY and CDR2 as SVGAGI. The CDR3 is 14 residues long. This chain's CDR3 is CASTGTGSNQPQHF. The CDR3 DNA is TGTGCCAGTACCGGGACAGGGAGTAATCAGCCCCAGCATTTT.

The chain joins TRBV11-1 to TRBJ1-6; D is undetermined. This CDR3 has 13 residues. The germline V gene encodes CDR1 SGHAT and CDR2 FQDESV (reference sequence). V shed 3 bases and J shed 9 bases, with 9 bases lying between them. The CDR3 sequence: CASSFLLGSPLHF. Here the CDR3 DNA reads TGTGCCAGCAGCTTTCTACTTGGTTCACCCCTCCACTTT.

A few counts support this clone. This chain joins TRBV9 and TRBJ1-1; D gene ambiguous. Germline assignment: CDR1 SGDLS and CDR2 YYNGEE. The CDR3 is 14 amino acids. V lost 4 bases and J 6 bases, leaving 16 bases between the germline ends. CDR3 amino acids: CASSPREQLAEAFF. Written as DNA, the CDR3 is TGTGCCAGCAGCCCACGGGAACAGTTAGCTGAAGCTTTCTTT.

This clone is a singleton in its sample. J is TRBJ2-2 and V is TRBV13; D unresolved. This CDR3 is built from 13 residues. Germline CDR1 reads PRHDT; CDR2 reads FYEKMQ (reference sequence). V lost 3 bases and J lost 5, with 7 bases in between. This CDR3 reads CASSLLVTGELFF. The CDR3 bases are TGTGCCAGCAGCTTGCTAGTTACCGGGGAGCTGTTTTTT.

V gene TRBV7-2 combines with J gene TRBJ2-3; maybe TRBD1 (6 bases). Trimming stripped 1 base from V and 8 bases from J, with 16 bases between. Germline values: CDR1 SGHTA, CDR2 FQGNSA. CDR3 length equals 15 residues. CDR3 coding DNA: TGTGCCAGCAGCTTAGAGGTGGGGGCCGCAGGTACGCAGTATTTT. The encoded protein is CASSLEVGAAGTQYF.

CDR3 nucleotides: TGTGCCAGCAGCGTAGCTACCCCCCCGACAGGGCTCAGGAATCAGCCCCAGCATTTT. It codes for CASSVATPPTGLRNQPQHF. This rearrangement joins TRBV9 to TRBJ1-5, with 7 bases aligning to TRBD1. This CDR3 contains 19 residues. V lost 0 bases and J lost 4; bases outside the gene matches: 16. Germline V lookup: CDR1 SGDLS, CDR2 YYNGEE.

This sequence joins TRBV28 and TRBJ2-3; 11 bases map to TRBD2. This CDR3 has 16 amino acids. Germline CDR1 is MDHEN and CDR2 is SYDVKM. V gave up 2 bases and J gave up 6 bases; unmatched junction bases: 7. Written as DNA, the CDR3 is TGTGCCAGCAGTTTAACTCTAGCGGGAGGAGGCGATACGCAGTATTTT. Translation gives CASSLTLAGGGDTQYF.

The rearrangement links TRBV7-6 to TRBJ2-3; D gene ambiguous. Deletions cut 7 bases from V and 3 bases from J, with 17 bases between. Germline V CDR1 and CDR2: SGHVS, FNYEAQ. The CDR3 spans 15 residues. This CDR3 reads CASTLTGIRTDTQYF. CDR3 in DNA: TGTGCCAGCACCTTGACGGGTATTAGAACAGATACGCAGTATTTT.

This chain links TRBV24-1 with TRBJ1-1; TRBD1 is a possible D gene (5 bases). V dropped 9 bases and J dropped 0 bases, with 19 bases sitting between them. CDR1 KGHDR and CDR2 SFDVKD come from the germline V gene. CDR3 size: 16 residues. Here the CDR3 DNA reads TGTGCCACCTCGGCCCCAAATCAGGGAATGAACACTGAAGCTTTCTTT. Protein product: CATSAPNQGMNTEAFF.

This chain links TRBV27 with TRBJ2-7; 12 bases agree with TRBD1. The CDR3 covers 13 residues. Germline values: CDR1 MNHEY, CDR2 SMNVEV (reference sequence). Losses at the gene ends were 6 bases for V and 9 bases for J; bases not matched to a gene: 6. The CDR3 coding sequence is TGTGCCAGCAGGGGACAGGGGGCAAGCGGGCAGTACTTC. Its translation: CASRGQGASGQYF.

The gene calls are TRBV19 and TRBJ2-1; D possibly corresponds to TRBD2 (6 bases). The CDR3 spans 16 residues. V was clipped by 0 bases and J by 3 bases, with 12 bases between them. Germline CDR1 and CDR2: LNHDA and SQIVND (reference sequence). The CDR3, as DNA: TGTGCCAGTAGTATAGACGCGGGACGAGACTACAATGAGCAGTTCTTC. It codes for CASSIDAGRDYNEQFF.